The 25 T cell receptor beta chains in this list originate from one sample, sequenced in a study of T cell repertoires in cytomegalovirus infection. One entry per CDR3 protein results from TCRdb running MiXCR on the reads. The sample has 290,000 or so distinct CDR3 sequences, roughly a tenth seen once. Sequencing was carried out using PBMCs. The receptors come from a human donor in good health (CMV status not recorded). Some clones in this sample may be carry-over from other donors' samples.

Points on this clonotype: A read error may explain this, as a much larger clone is one base away. This chain joins TRBV6-1 and TRBJ1-2, with 7 bases matching TRBD1. Germline CDR1 MNHNS, CDR2 SASEGT. CDR3 size: 14 residues. The CDR3 spells CASSGSTGYYGYAF. The CDR3 DNA reads as TGTGCCAGCAGTGGATCGACAGGGTACTATGGCTACGCCTTC.

This clonotype was seen ten or more times. An end of the junction differs from the germline gene, which may be a read error. V gene TRBV12-3 or TRBV12-4 combines with J gene TRBJ1-4; tentatively, D is TRBD1 (5 bases). The CDR3 totals 13 residues. CDR3 DNA sequence: TGTGCCAGCAGTTCCCAAACCGGGACGAGGTCGGAATTT. It translates to CASSSQTGTRSEF.

About this clonotype: A read error may produce the germline difference seen at one junction end. The chain couples TRBV7-2 to TRBJ2-2; no definite D call. The CDR3 extends over 16 amino acids. CDR1 is SGHTA and CDR2 is FQGNSA in the germline V gene. Written as DNA, the CDR3 is TGTGCCAACAGCTTACGTCCGGCGACGAACACCGGGGAGCTGTTTTTT. It is translated as CANSLRPATNTGELFF.

There are a few counts of this clonotype. A much bigger clone sits one base away, suggesting this may be a read error. The chain recombines TRBV6-2 or TRBV6-3 with TRBJ2-2, with D uncertain. This CDR3 is 11 amino acids long. Per the germline V gene, CDR1 is MNHEY and CDR2 is SVGEGT. Written as DNA, the CDR3 is TGTGCCTGCAGTTACGCCGGGGAGCTGTTTTTT. Its translation: CACSYAGELFF.

This clonotype was seen at least ten times. The gene calls are TRBV20-1 and TRBJ2-7, with D possibly TRBD2 on 5 matching bases. This CDR3 spans 13 amino acids. The V end lost 1 base, the J end lost 0 bases, and 7 bases lay between the germline ends. In germline, CDR1 is DFQATT, CDR2 SNEGSKA (reference sequence). CDR3 protein: CSARARDSYEQYF. As DNA, the CDR3 is TGCAGTGCTAGAGCTCGGGACTCCTACGAGCAGTACTTC.

Details on this clonotype: Because it lacks the conserved phenylalanine or tryptophan at the end, this CDR3 is likely a read error. The rearrangement links TRBV4-1 to TRBJ2-1, with D hard to call. Germline assignment: CDR1 MGHRA and CDR2 YSYEKL. This CDR3 has 13 amino acids. CDR3 sequence (DNA): TGTGCCAGCAGCCAAGTCCTGTTAGATGAGCAGTTCCTC. Translation gives CASSQVLLDEQFL.

There are many counts of this clonotype. The gene calls are TRBV12-3 or TRBV12-4 and TRBJ1-2; D gene ambiguous. Trimming removed 10 bases from V and 3 bases from J, with 9 bases in between. The length of the CDR3 is 11 residues. CDR3 sequence (DNA): TGTGCCATCCCTGGGGACTATGGCTACACCTTC. Amino acid sequence: CAIPGDYGYTF.

J is TRBJ2-5 and V is TRBV7-2; 7 bases match TRBD2. The CDR3 is 14 amino acids. With 5 bases clipped from V and 5 bases from J, the junction kept 8 bases outside the gene matches. Germline V lookup: CDR1 SGHTA, CDR2 FQGNSA. CDR3 nucleotide sequence: TGTGCCAGCAGCCAGTCTGGGGGGGGTGAGACCCAGTACTTC. Amino acid sequence: CASSQSGGGETQYF.

In its sample, this clonotype was seen many times. The chain combines TRBV6-2 or TRBV6-3 with TRBJ2-5, with 7 bases aligning to TRBD2. Germline assignment: CDR1 MNHEY and CDR2 SVGEGT. This CDR3 comprises 19 residues. The junction had 16 bases not matched to a gene; V was cut back by 0 bases and J by 3 bases. CDR3 amino acids: CASSYSNLLGGLRKETQYF. In DNA form, the CDR3 reads TGTGCCAGCAGTTACTCGAATCTGCTGGGAGGGCTTCGAAAAGAGACCCAGTACTTC.

This clonotype was found many times. The chain couples TRBV7-9 to TRBJ2-2, with 8 bases fitting TRBD2. From germline, CDR1 is SEHNR and CDR2 FQNEAQ (reference sequence). This CDR3 contains 15 residues. V lost 5 bases and J lost 5; bases outside the gene matches: 7. CDR3 in DNA: TGTGCCAGCAGCAGTAGCGGGGAGAGGACCGGGGAGCTGTTTTTT. It specifies CASSSSGERTGELFF. Combining the CDR3 with reference TRBV7-9 and TRBJ2-2 gives the whole variable domain DTGVSQNPRHKITKRGQNVTFRCDPISEHNRLYWYRQTLGQGPEFLTYFQNEAQLEKSRLLSDRFSAERPKGSFSTLEIQRTEQGDSAMYLCASSSSGERTGELFFGEGSRLTVL.

The gene calls are TRBV28 and TRBJ1-2; D perhaps matches TRBD1 (5 bases). The CDR3 is made up of 12 amino acids. From germline, CDR1 is MDHEN and CDR2 SYDVKM. V was trimmed by 6 bases and J by 4 bases, leaving 9 bases between them. The CDR3 DNA sequence: TGTGCCAGCAGATCGGGACTCTATGGCTACACCTTC. Its protein product is CASRSGLYGYTF.

This clonotype was seen ten or more times. The gene calls are TRBV28 and TRBJ1-1; TRBD1 matches at 11 bases. With 3 bases clipped from V and 7 bases from J, the junction kept 10 bases outside the gene matches. Germline V CDR1 and CDR2: MDHEN, SYDVKM. The length of the CDR3 is 16 residues. The CDR3 sequence is CASSFFAGQGEIEAFF. CDR3 bases: TGTGCCAGCAGTTTTTTTGCGGGACAGGGGGAGATTGAAGCTTTCTTT.

This clonotype showed up many times. The rearrangement uses TRBV28 and TRBJ1-1; D might be TRBD1 (6 bases). The CDR3 extends over 15 amino acids. V lost 5 bases, J lost 1 base, and 14 bases lay in between. Germline CDR1 and CDR2: MDHEN and SYDVKM. CDR3 loop: CASSHLNRENTEAFF. CDR3 DNA sequence: TGTGCCAGCAGTCACCTTAACAGGGAGAACACTGAAGCTTTCTTT.

This clonotype was detected ten times or more. This chain joins TRBV6-4 and TRBJ2-3; D remains ambiguous. The CDR3 is 13 amino acids. Germline values: CDR1 MRHNA, CDR2 SNTAGT. Trimming cost V 3 bases and J 1 base, with 5 bases left between them. The chain's CDR3 is CASSESGTDTQYF. As DNA, the CDR3 is TGTGCCAGCAGTGAGTCAGGCACAGATACGCAGTATTTT.

This clonotype occurred many times. This sequence joins TRBV27 and TRBJ1-2; D call uncertain. Looked up from germline, CDR1 is MNHEY and CDR2 is SMNVEV (reference sequence). Trimming left V 5 bases short and J 3 bases short, with 19 bases between. The CDR3 spans 16 residues. The CDR3: CASSDTYQRRYYGYTF. CDR3 in DNA: TGTGCCAGCAGTGACACTTACCAACGGCGGTACTATGGCTACACCTTC.

This clonotype was picked up many times. The rearrangement joins TRBV7-6 to TRBJ2-5; 9 nucleotides agree with TRBD1. V shed 5 bases and J 3 bases; nucleotides not matched to a gene: 10. Germline assignment: CDR1 SGHVS and CDR2 FNYEAQ. The CDR3 is made up of 16 amino acids. The CDR3 DNA sequence: TGTGCCAGCAGCGTAGAACGGACAGGGGAAAAAGAGACCCAGTACTTC. Translating it yields CASSVERTGEKETQYF.

This clonotype appeared a few times. The chain uses TRBV24-1 and TRBJ2-1, with 7 nucleotides matching TRBD1. From germline, CDR1 is KGHDR and CDR2 SFDVKD. V lost 6 bases, J lost 4 bases, and 5 bases stayed unmatched. The CDR3 covers 14 residues. CDR3 amino acids: CATSRAGGYNEQFF. CDR3 nucleotide sequence: TGTGCCACCAGTAGAGCAGGGGGATACAATGAGCAGTTCTTC.

The table lists this clonotype with many counts. V is TRBV29-1 and J is TRBJ2-1, with TRBD2 matching over 7 bases. The germline gives CDR1 SQVTM, CDR2 ANQGSEA. The CDR3 extends over 11 amino acids. Trimming removed 4 bases from V and 9 bases from J; junction bases left unmatched: 3. The CDR3 DNA reads TGCAGCGTTGGGGGGGGTCTTGAGCAGTTCTTC. Its translation is CSVGGGLEQFF.

The table lists this clonotype with many counts. The chain recombines TRBV20-1 with TRBJ1-6; tentatively, D is TRBD1 (5 bases). The CDR3 totals 14 residues. The germline V gene encodes CDR1 DFQATT and CDR2 SNEGSKA (reference sequence). Trimming removed 2 bases at V and 9 bases at J, with 14 bases between. Written as DNA, the CDR3 is TGCAGTGCTAGACCGGGACGGATGTTTTCACCCCTCCACTTT. Translating gives CSARPGRMFSPLHF.

This clonotype was observed many times. V and J are TRBV7-9 and TRBJ1-2; TRBD1 might be the D (6 bases). This CDR3 is built from 13 residues. The V end lost 0 bases, the J end lost 8 bases, and 10 bases lay between the germline ends. Germline CDR1 is SEHNR and CDR2 is FQNEAQ (reference sequence). The CDR3, as DNA: TGTGCCAGCAGCTTAGCCCGCAGGGGCGGCTACACCTTC. Its translation: CASSLARRGGYTF.

This clonotype was seen ten or more times. The V and J genes are TRBV3-1 and TRBJ2-3, with 7 bases matching TRBD2. After removal of 3 bases from V and 0 bases from J, the junction contained 6 bases not matched to a gene. The CDR3 is 16 residues long. CDR1 LGHDT and CDR2 YNNKEL come from the germline V gene (reference sequence). The CDR3 spells CASSQTSTTSTDTQYF. The CDR3 DNA follows: TGTGCCAGCAGCCAGACTAGCACCACTAGCACAGATACGCAGTATTTT.

This clonotype was counted many times. The chain employs TRBV12-3 or TRBV12-4 and TRBJ2-3; unclear D gene. The germline V and J ends were trimmed by 5 bases and 4 bases, with 10 bases remaining between them. CDR3 length: 13 residues. CDR3 sequence reads: CASSPGTPDTQYF. CDR3 bases: TGTGCCAGCAGTCCCGGAACTCCAGATACGCAGTATTTT.

This clonotype was seen at least ten times. The rearrangement uses TRBV7-2 and TRBJ1-2, with D tentatively TRBD1 (6 bases). In germline, CDR1 is SGHTA, CDR2 FQGNSA. Trimming cost V 4 bases and J 4 bases, with 22 bases left between them. The CDR3 contains 17 residues. CDR3 nucleotides: TGTGCCAGCAGCTCGGGGGGGGGGGGGGCTAGACTCTATGGCTACACCTTC. Its protein product is CASSSGGGGARLYGYTF.

CDR3 loop: CATSRDGGGELFF. CDR3 sequence (DNA): TGTGCCACCAGCAGAGATGGCGGCGGGGAGCTGTTTTTT. This sequence joins TRBV15 and TRBJ2-2; D is uncertain. CDR3 size: 13 residues. V was pared by 0 bases and J by 7 bases, with 6 bases between. Looked up from germline, CDR1 is LNHNV and CDR2 is YYDKDF (reference sequence).

The V gene is TRBV23-1, the J gene TRBJ2-1; D call uncertain. Being an ORF, TRBV23-1 has a function that is uncertain. V lost 6 bases to trimming and J lost 7 bases, with 16 bases between them. The CDR3 spans 14 residues. CDR3: CASRPPEERNEQFF. For the CDR3, the DNA is TGCGCCAGCAGGCCTCCGGAAGAAAGAAATGAGCAGTTCTTC.